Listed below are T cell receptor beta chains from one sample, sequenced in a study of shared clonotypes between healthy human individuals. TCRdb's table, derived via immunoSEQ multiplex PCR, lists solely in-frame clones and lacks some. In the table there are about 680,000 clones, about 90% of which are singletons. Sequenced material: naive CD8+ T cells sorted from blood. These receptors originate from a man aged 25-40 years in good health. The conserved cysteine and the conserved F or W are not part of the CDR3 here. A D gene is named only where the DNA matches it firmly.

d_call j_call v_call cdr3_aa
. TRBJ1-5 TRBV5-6 ASSISPGSNQPQH
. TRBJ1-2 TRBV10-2 ASSDAGSYT
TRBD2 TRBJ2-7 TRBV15 ATSPSGNRGEQY
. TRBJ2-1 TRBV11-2 ASSPSIGSSTEQF
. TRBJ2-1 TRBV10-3 AISETPSSSNEQF
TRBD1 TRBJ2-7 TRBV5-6 ASSVAGTGVSYEQY
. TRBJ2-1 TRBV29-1 SVDGGNYNEQF
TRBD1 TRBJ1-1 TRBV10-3 AISDRQGATNTEAF
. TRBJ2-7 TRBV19 ASSWGYRNEQY
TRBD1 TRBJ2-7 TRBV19 ASNYGQGAYEQY
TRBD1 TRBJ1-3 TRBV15 ATSSPVEGQAADTIY
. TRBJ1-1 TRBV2 ASSDFSRGTEAF
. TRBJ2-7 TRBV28 ASSTVEQY
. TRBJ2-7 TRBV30 AWSPTTPYEQY
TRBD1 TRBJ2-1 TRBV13 ASRDRGRNEQF
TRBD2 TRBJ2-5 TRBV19 ASSRLAGKKTQY
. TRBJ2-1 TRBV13 ASSLVGSSYNEQF
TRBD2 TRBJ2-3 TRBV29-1 SVLTSGSTDTQY
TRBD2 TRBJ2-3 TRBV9 ASSVGDYTSTDTQY
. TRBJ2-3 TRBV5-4 ASSLERGLIITDTQY
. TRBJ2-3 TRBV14 ASSQGASFLYTDTQY
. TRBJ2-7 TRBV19 ASSTSWVSADYEQY
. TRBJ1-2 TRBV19 AIQAGTLRDGYT
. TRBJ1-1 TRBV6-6 ASSLPGELDTEAF
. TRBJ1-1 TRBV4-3 ASSQLGGLNTEAF
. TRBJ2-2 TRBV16 ASSQGSGELF
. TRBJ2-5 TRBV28 ASSFLRIRKETQY
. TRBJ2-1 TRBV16 ASSQNPKNEQF
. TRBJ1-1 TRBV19 ASSRGNTEAF
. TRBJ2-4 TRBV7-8 ASSSPPGQLKNIQY
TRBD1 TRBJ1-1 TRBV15 ATSGGRTGSRTEAF
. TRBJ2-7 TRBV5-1 ASSESNPYEQY
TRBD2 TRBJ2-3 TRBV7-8 ASRFKAGGRGTDTQY
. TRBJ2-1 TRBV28 ASSPQTGGLRNEQF
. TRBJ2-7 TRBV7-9 ASSLDGRSYEQY
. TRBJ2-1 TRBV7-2 ASSSSSAYNEQF
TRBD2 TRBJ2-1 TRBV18 ATSGTSGSYEQF
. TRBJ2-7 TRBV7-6 ASSLAGRDYEQY
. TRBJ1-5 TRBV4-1 ASSPLGGNQPQH
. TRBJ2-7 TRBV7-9 ASSLVPGAGDEQY
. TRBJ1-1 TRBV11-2 ASSLRGTGAEAF
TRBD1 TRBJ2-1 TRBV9 ASSATAGGHVF
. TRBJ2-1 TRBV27 ATIAWSGGPGNEQF
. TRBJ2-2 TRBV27 ASSLSPPLMTFRPGTGELF
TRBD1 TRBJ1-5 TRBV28 ASSLDRASSVVSNQPQH
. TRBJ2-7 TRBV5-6 ASSYLNGEQY
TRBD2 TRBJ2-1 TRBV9 ASSPLGLADSYNEQF
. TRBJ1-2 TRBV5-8 ASSPGAPQNGYT
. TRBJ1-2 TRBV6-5 ASSYSAQGVYGYT
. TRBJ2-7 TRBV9 ASSPEDSPAGQY
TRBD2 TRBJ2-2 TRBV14 ASSRGLAGTGELF